This section outlines one TCR beta chain sequence together with its context. Its antigen is unknown. For about nine days, 10^5 sorted CD4+ cells grew with T cell-depleted PBMCs and CEF. This sample is drawn from a study of CD4 T cells in relation to SARS-CoV-2 and coronaviruses. Study-level background: TCR beta CDR3s were sequenced after approximately 11-day antigen culture of PBMCs. Shared crossreactive spike epitopes were mapped to their HLA restriction.

This CDR3 spans 13 amino acids. The V gene's germline CDR1 is MNHNY and CDR2 SVGAGI (reference sequence). V was pared by 4 bases and J by 1 base, with 7 bases between. Libraries were prepared by immunoSEQ multiplex PCR; TCRdb keeps only in-frame clonotypes and omits some of them. The repertoire holds approximately 36,000 clones, with about 80% as singletons. The clonotype was recovered from an adult with COVID-19. The chain carries TRBV6-6 and TRBJ2-5; D gene unclear. The source material was naive CD4+ T cells from PBMCs, cultured in vitro. Subset noted: naive CD4+ T cells isolated by negative enrichment. This CDR3 is CASSSGSQETQYF. Written as DNA, the CDR3 is TGTGCCAGCAGTTCAGGCAGCCAAGAGACCCAGTACTTC.